One and the same sample provided the 24 T cell receptor delta chains below, sequenced in a study of gamma-delta T cells after stem cell transplantation. TCRdb reprocessed the RT-PCR reads through CATT. The data show about 2,000 delta-chain clones, with 14% seen just once and 28% held by the top ten. Sequencing input: gamma-delta T cells. The origin of the receptors is a human donor. It is not recorded whose cells these are; they may come from a transplant donor.

For this clone: It differs at one base from a far larger clone, so likely a read error. In DNA form, the CDR3 reads TGTGCCTGTGACACGCTAATTCGGACTGGGTCCCCTTTGACAGCACAACTCTTCTTT. Its protein product is CACDTLIRTGSPLTAQLFF. V usage is TRDV2 and J usage is TRDJ2; possible D gene TRDD3, 6 bases. Trimming took 1 base from V and 0 from J, leaving 20 bases between them. Looked up from germline, CDR1 is GEAIGNYY and CDR2 is EKD. The CDR3 is 19 amino acids.

Sample share makes this clone large. The chain joins TRDV2 to TRDJ1; TRDD3 agrees at 8 bases. The germline V gene has CDR1 GEAIGNYY and CDR2 EKD. The CDR3 is made up of 18 amino acids. The trim removed 0 bases at V and 1 base at J, leaving 12 bases unmatched. Here the CDR3 reads CACDTLLTRDTPTDKLIF. The CDR3 DNA reads as TGTGCCTGTGACACCCTGCTTACTCGGGATACGCCCACCGATAAACTCATCTTT.

This clone was recorded a few times. The mismatch at residue 6 between this DNA's translation and the TCRdb protein of a much larger clone likely reflects a read error; the protein shown is translated from the DNA. This sequence joins TRDV2 and TRDJ1; TRDD3 matches 7 bases. The CDR3 has 15 amino acids. Looked up from germline, CDR1 is GEAIGNYY and CDR2 is EKD. With V trimmed by 3 bases and J by 0 bases, 6 bases remained unmatched. CDR3 nucleotides: TGTGCCTGTGACCCCGGGGGGATCAACACCGATAAACTCATCTTT. The encoded protein is CACDPGGINTDKLIF.

In the case of this clone: TCRdb's entry gives the protein of a much larger clone, which mismatches this DNA's translation at residue 5, likely from a read error; the protein reported here is translated from the DNA. The rearrangement uses TRDV2 and TRDJ1; 7 positions match TRDD3. The CDR3 has 16 amino acids. Germline V gene data show CDR1 as GEAIGNYY and CDR2 as EKD. V shed 3 bases, J shed 2 bases, and the junction held 11 bases outside the gene matches. CDR3 loop: CACDSVLGKPTDKLIF. CDR3 coding DNA: TGTGCCTGTGACTCAGTACTGGGGAAGCCGACCGATAAACTCATCTTT.

This clone was seen a few times. The rearrangement joins TRDV2 to TRDJ1; 11 nucleotides align to TRDD3. V shed 3 bases, J shed 10 bases, and the junction held 24 bases outside the gene matches. The CDR3 extends over 19 amino acids. CDR1 and CDR2 from the germline V gene are GEAIGNYY and EKD. This CDR3 reads CACDVVGGDEVGDTRGLIF. CDR3 DNA sequence: TGTGCCTGTGACGTGGTTGGGGGGGACGAAGTGGGGGATACGCGGGGACTCATCTTT.

This clone counts as medium-sized. The rearrangement uses TRDV2 and TRDJ3, with TRDD3 matching 10 bases. The junction had 10 bases not matched to a gene; V was cut back by 0 bases and J by 0 bases. CDR3 length: 21 amino acids. Germline V lookup: CDR1 GEAIGNYY, CDR2 EKD. For the CDR3, the DNA is TGTGCCTGTGACACCGTGGGTCAGGGGGATACGAGCTCCTGGGACACCCGACAGATGTTTTTC. Translated, it gives CACDTVGQGDTSSWDTRQMFF.

A remark on this clone: TCRdb has a much larger clone's protein, which differs at residue 12 from the translation of this DNA, likely because of a read error; what is shown is the protein translated from the DNA. The genes are TRDV2 and TRDJ1, with 9 bases that match TRDD3. The CDR3 length is 15 residues. Germline V lookup: CDR1 GEAIGNYY, CDR2 EKD. The CDR3 sequence: CACDPWGINTDELIF. The CDR3 nucleotides read TGTGCCTGTGACCCCTGGGGGATCAACACCGATGAACTCATCTTT.

As regards this clone: The likely explanation is a read error, given a far larger clone one base away. This chain links TRDV2 with TRDJ1, with D uncertain. Per germline, CDR1 GEAIGNYY and CDR2 EKD. V gave up 1 base and J gave up 1 base, with 24 bases separating them. This CDR3 comprises 19 residues. The CDR3 loop reads CACDTVGGRAQLLTDKLIF. DNA of the CDR3: TGTGCCTGTGACACTGTCGGAGGGCGCGCACAACTACTCACCGATAAACTCATCTTT.

This clone has only a few counts. V and J are TRDV2 and TRDJ1; 7 nucleotides align to TRDD3. Germline V lookup: CDR1 GEAIGNYY, CDR2 EKD. V dropped 0 bases and J dropped 4; count of bases not matched to a gene: 1. The CDR3 runs 13 residues. The CDR3 here is CACDTWGSDKLIF. CDR3 nucleotide sequence: TGTGCCTGTGACACCTGGGGGAGCGATAAACTCATCTTT.

The rearrangement links TRDV2 to TRDJ1; weak D call: TRDD3 (6 bases). The J gene, absent from TCRdb, was called here by matching the DNA to germline. The germline V gene encodes CDR1 GEAIGNYY and CDR2 EKD. CDR3 length equals 17 residues. Trimming removed 2 bases at V and 0 bases at J, with 18 bases between. CDR3 bases: TGTGCCTGTGACATCTTACGGGCTGGGGACCACACCGATAAACTCATCTTT. As protein: CACDILRAGDHTDKLIF.

The J gene was recorded as TRDJ1; no V gene was called; the table's D call TRDD3 went unverified against the DNA. This CDR3 is built from 17 residues. This CDR3 reads CACDFTWGASTTDKLIF. The DNA for the CDR3 is TGTGCCTGTGATTTTACTTGGGGGGCCTCCACCACCGATAAACTCATCTTT.

By sample share, this clone is large. Other nucleotide sequences from this sample produce the same CDR3. The chain links TRDV2 to TRDJ3, with TRDD3 matching over 11 bases. The trim removed 1 base at V and 0 bases at J, leaving 7 bases unmatched. The CDR3 spans 20 residues. CDR1 GEAIGNYY and CDR2 EKD come from the germline V gene. As DNA, the CDR3 is TGTGCCTGTGACACGGTGGGGGATACGCCAAGCTCCTGGGACACCCGACAGATGTTTTTC. Protein: CACDTVGDTPSSWDTRQMFF.

This chain links TRDV2 with TRDJ1; D unclear. In germline, CDR1 is GEAIGNYY, CDR2 EKD. This CDR3 spans 14 amino acids. Trimming cost V 0 bases and J 0 bases, with 7 bases left between them. CDR3 nucleotides: TGTGCCTGTGACACCAACGGCTACACCGATAAACTCATCTTT. This sequence encodes CACDTNGYTDKLIF.

This chain joins TRDV2 and TRDJ1; 10 positions agree with TRDD3. TCRdb is silent on the J gene; assignment here came from matching the DNA to germline. CDR1 is GEAIGNYY and CDR2 is EKD in the germline V gene. The CDR3 spans 19 residues. The J segment lost 0 bases and the V segment lost 1 base, leaving 13 bases of the junction unmatched. The CDR3 region has the DNA TGTGCCTGTGACACTGGAAGGGGGGATACGCGTTACTACACCGATAAACTCATCTTT. Encoded protein: CACDTGRGDTRYYTDKLIF.

The V call is TRDV2, the J call TRDJ1; the D gene is possibly TRDD3 (6 bases). Since TCRdb gives no J gene, matching the DNA to germline was used here to assign it. The V gene's germline CDR1 is GEAIGNYY and CDR2 EKD. Trimming pared 0 bases from V and 0 bases from J, leaving 22 bases between. The CDR3 is 19 amino acids. CDR3 nucleotide sequence: TGTGCCTGTGACACCAGCGGCGGGTCCCGGGGGGACCACACCGATAAACTCATCTTT. It specifies CACDTSGGSRGDHTDKLIF.

This clone is termed large. The V and J genes are TRDV2 and TRDJ1; 8 bases fit TRDD3. V gave up 3 bases and J gave up 1 base; unmatched junction bases: 9. Looked up from germline, CDR1 is GEAIGNYY and CDR2 is EKD. The CDR3 sequence is 16 residues long. In DNA form, the CDR3 reads TGTGCCTGTGACGGGTTGGGGGATCTGTTCACCGATAAACTCATCTTT. Amino acids: CACDGLGDLFTDKLIF.

The chain couples TRDV2 to TRDJ1, with 7 bases fitting TRDD3. The CDR3 is 16 residues long. With V trimmed by 1 base and J by 4 bases, 11 bases remained unmatched. The germline CDR1 and CDR2 sequences are GEAIGNYY and EKD. The CDR3 sequence is CACDTLGGTKSDKLIF. The CDR3 DNA follows: TGTGCCTGTGACACGCTGGGGGGTACCAAGAGCGATAAACTCATCTTT.

V usage is TRDV2 and J usage is TRDJ1; 8 bases match TRDD3. The J gene, not given by TCRdb, was assigned here from a germline match of the nucleotide sequence. Germline CDR1 and CDR2: GEAIGNYY and EKD. J gave up 2 bases and V 3 bases, and 16 bases lay outside the gene matches. The CDR3 has 18 residues. The CDR3 here is CACDALPALMGDTDKLIF. CDR3 DNA: TGTGCCTGTGACGCTTTACCAGCCTTAATGGGGGATACCGATAAACTCATCTTT.

This clone appeared once. A much larger clone is a single base away; this may be a read error. This chain connects TRDV2 to TRDJ1, with 11 bases that match TRDD3. The J gene was missing in TCRdb and was found by matching the end of the DNA to germline. Losses at the gene ends were 1 base for V and 2 bases for J; bases not matched to a gene: 14. This CDR3 has 19 amino acids. In germline, CDR1 is GEAIGNYY, CDR2 EKD. CDR3 nucleotides: TGTGCCTGTGACACGGGGGGCGCCCCTGGGGGATACAAGACCGATAAACTCATCTTT. The encoded protein is CACDTGGAPGGYKTDKLIF.

This clone was seen once. The chain recombines TRDV2 with TRDJ1; 9 bases line up with TRDD3. The J gene, left out of TCRdb, was set here by checking the DNA against germline. Looked up from germline, CDR1 is GEAIGNYY and CDR2 is EKD. The CDR3 totals 20 residues. J gave up 0 bases and V 0 bases, and 16 bases lay outside the gene matches. CDR3 sequence: CACDTSRGDTTRRHTDKLIF. In DNA, the CDR3 is TGTGCCTGTGACACCAGTAGGGGGGATACCACGCGGAGACACACCGATAAACTCATCTTT.

J is TRDJ3 and V is TRDV2; no clear D. The germline gives CDR1 GEAIGNYY, CDR2 EKD. CDR3 size: 18 residues. With 2 bases removed from V and 0 bases from J, the gap between germline ends came to 13 bases. CDR3 sequence reads: CACDSAQSPSWDTRQMFF. In DNA, the CDR3 is TGTGCCTGTGACAGTGCCCAGAGTCCCTCCTGGGACACCCGACAGATGTTTTTC.

This clone turned up a few times. This rearrangement joins TRDV2 to TRDJ1; 13 nucleotides agree with TRDD3. The CDR3 consists of 18 residues. The V segment lost 4 bases and the J segment 2 bases; nucleotides outside the gene matches: 12. The germline V gene encodes CDR1 GEAIGNYY and CDR2 EKD. CDR3: CACDTITGGYERTDKLIF. In DNA, the CDR3 is TGTGCCTGTGATACCATTACTGGGGGATACGAGAGAACCGATAAACTCATCTTT.

The chain has TRDV2 and TRDJ1; TRDD3 matches 7 bases. The J gene, not given by TCRdb, was assigned here from a germline match of the nucleotide sequence. The V gene's germline CDR1 is GEAIGNYY and CDR2 EKD. The CDR3 is 19 residues long. J was trimmed by 0 bases and V by 0 bases; bases with no gene match: 15. The CDR3 loop is CACDTAERRGGLYTDKLIF. The CDR3 DNA reads as TGTGCCTGTGACACCGCGGAACGTCGGGGGGGATTGTACACCGATAAACTCATCTTT.

A word on this clone: Other DNA variants within this sample encode the same CDR3. The chain recombines TRDV2 with TRDJ1; 7 positions agree with TRDD3. The length of the CDR3 is 14 residues. V lost 0 bases and J lost 3; bases outside the gene matches: 3. Germline V gene lookup returns CDR1 GEAIGNYY and CDR2 EKD. CDR3 sequence: CACDTVGISDKLIF. The CDR3 nucleotides read TGTGCCTGTGACACCGTGGGGATATCCGATAAACTCATCTTT.